This T cell receptor beta chain appears in the sequencing data of a study of blood T cells in healthy people across ages. The V and J ends lost 7 bases and 1 base respectively, with 11 bases between them. The CDR3 runs 13 residues. Alongside a J-beta primer mix, a sample-barcoded 5' primer served in a second PCR lasting about 7 to 11 cycles. In TCRdb, the 5' RACE reads were re-called with MiXCR into one record per CDR3 protein. The table has over a million distinct CDR3 sequences, roughly 45% seen once. Study findings and constraints: Not knowing donor CMV status may have confounded expanded clonotype changes.

A few counts support this clonotype. The antigen is not known. Sample: blood. The gene calls are TRBV12-3 or TRBV12-4 and TRBJ2-7; D gene ambiguous. This TCR was sampled from a woman aged 60-75 years in good health. CDR3 in DNA: TGTGCCAGCACGTCCTCCCGGTCCTACGAGCAGTACTTC. This sequence encodes CASTSSRSYEQYF.